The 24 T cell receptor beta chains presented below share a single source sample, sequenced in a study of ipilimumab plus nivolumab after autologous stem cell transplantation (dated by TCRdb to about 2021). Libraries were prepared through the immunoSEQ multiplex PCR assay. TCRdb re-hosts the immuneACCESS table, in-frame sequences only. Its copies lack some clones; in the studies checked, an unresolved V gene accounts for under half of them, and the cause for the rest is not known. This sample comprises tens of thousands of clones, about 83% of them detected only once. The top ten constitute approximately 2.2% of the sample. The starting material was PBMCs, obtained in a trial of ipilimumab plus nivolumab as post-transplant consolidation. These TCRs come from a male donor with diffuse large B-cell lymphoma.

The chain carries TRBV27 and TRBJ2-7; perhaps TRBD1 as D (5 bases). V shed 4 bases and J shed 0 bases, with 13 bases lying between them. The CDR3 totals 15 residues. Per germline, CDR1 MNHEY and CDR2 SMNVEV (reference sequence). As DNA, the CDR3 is TGTGCCAGCAGTTATAGAGGAAGGGGCTCCTACGAGCAGTACTTC. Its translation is CASSYRGRGSYEQYF.

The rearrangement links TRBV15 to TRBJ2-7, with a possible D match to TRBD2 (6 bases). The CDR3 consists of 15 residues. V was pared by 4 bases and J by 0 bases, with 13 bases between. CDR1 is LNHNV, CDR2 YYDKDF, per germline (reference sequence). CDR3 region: CATSIGGESSYEQYF. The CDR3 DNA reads TGTGCCACCAGCATCGGCGGGGAGAGCTCCTACGAGCAGTACTTC.

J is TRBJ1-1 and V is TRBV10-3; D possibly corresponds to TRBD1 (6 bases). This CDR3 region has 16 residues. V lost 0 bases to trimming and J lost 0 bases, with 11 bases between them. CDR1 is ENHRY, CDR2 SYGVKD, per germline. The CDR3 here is CAISESWDIMNTEAFF. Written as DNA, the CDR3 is TGTGCCATCAGTGAGTCTTGGGACATCATGAACACTGAAGCTTTCTTT.

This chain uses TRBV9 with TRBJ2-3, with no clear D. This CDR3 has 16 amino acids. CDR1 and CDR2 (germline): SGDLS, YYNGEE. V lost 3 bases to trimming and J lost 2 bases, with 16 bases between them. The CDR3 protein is CASSDRIGSTTDTQYF. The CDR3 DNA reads TGTGCCAGCAGCGATCGAATCGGTTCGACCACAGATACGCAGTATTTT.

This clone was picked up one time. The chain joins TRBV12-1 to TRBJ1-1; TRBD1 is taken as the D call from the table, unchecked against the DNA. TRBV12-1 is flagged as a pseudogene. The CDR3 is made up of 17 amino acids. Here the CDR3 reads CASIPTGTGGEDTEAFF. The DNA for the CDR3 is TGTGCCAGCATTCCGACCGGGACAGGGGGCGAGGACACTGAAGCTTTCTTT.

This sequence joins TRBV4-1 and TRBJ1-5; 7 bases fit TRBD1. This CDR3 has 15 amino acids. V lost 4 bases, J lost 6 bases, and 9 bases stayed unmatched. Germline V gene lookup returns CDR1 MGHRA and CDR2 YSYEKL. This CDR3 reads CASSPDRAYSQPQHF. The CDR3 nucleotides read TGCGCCAGCAGCCCCGACAGGGCATATAGTCAGCCCCAGCATTTT.

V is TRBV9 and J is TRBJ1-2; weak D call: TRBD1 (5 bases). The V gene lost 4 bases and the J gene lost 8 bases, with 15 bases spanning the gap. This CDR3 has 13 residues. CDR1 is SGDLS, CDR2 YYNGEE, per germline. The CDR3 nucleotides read TGTGCCAGCAGCCCGCAGACCCAGGGAGGCTACACCTTC. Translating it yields CASSPQTQGGYTF. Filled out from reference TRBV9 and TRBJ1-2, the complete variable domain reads DSGVTQTPKHLITATGQRVTLRCSPRSGDLSVYWYQQSLDQGLQFLIQYYNGEERAKGNILERFSAQQFPDLHSELNLSSLELGDSALYFCASSPQTQGGYTFGSGTRLTVV.

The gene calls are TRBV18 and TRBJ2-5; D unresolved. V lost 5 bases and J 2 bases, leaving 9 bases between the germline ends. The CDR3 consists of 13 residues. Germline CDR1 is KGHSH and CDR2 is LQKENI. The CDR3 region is CASSFSRQETQYF. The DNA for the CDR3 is TGTGCCAGCTCATTTAGCAGGCAAGAGACCCAGTACTTC.

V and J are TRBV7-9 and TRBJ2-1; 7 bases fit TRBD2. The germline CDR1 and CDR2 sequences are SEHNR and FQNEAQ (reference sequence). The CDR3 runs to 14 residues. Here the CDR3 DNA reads TGTGCTCGAGGCGGGGGAAGCTCCTACAATGAGCAGTTCTTC. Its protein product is CARGGGSSYNEQFF.

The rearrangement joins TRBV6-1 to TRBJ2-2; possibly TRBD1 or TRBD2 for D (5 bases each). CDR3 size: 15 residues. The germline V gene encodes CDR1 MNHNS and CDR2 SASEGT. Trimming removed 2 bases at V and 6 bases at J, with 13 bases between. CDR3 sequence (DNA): TGTGCCAGCAGTGAAAAGGGAATGGGGGCCGGGGAGCTGTTTTTT. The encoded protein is CASSEKGMGAGELFF.

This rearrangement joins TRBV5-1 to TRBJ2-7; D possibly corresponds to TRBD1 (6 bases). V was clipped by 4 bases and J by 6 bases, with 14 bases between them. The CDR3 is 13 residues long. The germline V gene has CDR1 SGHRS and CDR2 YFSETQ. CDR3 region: CASSPTQGPEQYF. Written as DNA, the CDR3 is TGCGCCAGCAGCCCTACACAGGGTCCCGAGCAGTACTTC.

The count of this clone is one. The CDR3 DNA sequence: TGTGCCAGCACCTTAACGACAAGCAATTCACCCCTCCACTTT. Protein product: CASTLTTSNSPLHF. J is TRBJ1-6 and V is TRBV6-5; D is ambiguous. The CDR3 loop spans 14 amino acids. The germline V gene encodes CDR1 MNHEY and CDR2 SVGAGI. V lost 7 bases and J 7 bases, leaving 14 bases between the germline ends.

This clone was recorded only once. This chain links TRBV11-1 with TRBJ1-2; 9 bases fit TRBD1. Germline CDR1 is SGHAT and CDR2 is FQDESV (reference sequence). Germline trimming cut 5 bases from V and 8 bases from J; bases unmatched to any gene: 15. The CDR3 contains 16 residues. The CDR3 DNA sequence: TGTGCCAGCAGCCCTCCCGGACAGGGGTTAAGTTTGGGCTACACCTTC. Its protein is CASSPPGQGLSLGYTF.

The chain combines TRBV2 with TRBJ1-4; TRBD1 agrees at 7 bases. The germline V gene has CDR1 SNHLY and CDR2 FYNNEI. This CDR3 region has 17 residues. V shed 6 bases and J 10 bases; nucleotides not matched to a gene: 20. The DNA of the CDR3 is TGTGCCAGCAGGGGACAGATGGTCCGTAGTAACGATGCAAAACTGTTTTTT. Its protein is CASRGQMVRSNDAKLFF.

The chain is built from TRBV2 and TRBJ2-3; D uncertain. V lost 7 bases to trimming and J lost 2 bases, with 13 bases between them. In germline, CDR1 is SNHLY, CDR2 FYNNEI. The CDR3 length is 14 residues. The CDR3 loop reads CASNKRGNTDTQYF. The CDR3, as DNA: TGTGCCAGCAATAAAAGAGGTAACACAGATACGCAGTATTTT.

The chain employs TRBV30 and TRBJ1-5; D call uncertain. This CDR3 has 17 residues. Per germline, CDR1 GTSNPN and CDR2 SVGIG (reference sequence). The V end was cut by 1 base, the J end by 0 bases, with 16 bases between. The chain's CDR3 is CAWSGKEAAYSNQPQHF. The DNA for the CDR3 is TGTGCCTGGAGTGGTAAGGAGGCAGCCTATAGCAATCAGCCCCAGCATTTT.

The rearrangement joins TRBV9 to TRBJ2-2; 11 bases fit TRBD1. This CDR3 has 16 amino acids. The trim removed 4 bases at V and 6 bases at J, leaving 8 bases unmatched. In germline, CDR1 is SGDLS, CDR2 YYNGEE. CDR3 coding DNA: TGTGCCAGCAGCCAGACCGGGACAGGGGGGGCCGGGGAGCTGTTTTTT. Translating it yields CASSQTGTGGAGELFF.

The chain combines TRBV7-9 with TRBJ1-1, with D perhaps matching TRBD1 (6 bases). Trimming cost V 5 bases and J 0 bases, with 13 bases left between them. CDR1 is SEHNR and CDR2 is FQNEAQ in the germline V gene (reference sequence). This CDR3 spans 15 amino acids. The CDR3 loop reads CASSKGGPMNTEAFF. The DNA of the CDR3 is TGTGCCAGCAGCAAAGGGGGACCAATGAACACTGAAGCTTTCTTT.

CDR3 region: CASSDQTEGVYTF. In DNA, the CDR3 is TGCGCCAGCAGCGATCAGACAGAGGGGGTCTACACCTTC. This chain uses TRBV5-1 with TRBJ1-2; D perhaps matches TRBD1 (6 bases). This CDR3 is 13 amino acids long. V lost 4 bases, J lost 10 bases, and 17 bases lay in between. Germline V lookup: CDR1 SGHRS, CDR2 YFSETQ.

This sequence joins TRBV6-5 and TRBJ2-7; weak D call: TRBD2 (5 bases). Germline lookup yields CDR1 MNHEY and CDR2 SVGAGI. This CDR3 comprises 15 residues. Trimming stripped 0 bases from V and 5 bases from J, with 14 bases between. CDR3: CASSYSRVLVHEQYF. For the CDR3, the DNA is TGTGCCAGCAGTTACTCGAGGGTTTTAGTCCACGAGCAGTACTTC.

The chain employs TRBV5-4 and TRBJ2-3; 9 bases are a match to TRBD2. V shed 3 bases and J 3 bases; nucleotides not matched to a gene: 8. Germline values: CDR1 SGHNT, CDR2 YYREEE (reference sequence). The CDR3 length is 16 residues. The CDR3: CASSSILAGETDTQYF. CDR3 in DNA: TGTGCCAGCAGCTCTATATTAGCGGGGGAGACAGATACGCAGTATTTT.

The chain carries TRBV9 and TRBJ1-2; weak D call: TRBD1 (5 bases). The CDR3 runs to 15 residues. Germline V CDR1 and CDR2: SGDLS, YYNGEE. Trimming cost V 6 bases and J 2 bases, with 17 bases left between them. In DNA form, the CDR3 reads TGTGCCAGCAAGCAACCGGGACCAGGGAACTATGGCTACACCTTC. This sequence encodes CASKQPGPGNYGYTF.

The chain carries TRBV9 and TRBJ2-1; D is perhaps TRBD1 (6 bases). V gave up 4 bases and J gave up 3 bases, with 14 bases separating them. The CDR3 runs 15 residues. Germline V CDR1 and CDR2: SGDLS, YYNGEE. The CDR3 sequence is CASSPRLGGYNEQFF. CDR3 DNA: TGTGCCAGCAGCCCCAGGCTAGGGGGCTACAATGAGCAGTTCTTC.

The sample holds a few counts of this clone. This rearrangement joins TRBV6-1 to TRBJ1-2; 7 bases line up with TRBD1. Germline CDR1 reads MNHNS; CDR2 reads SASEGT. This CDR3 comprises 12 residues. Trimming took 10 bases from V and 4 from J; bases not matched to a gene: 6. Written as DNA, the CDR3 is TGTGCCATCCCACAGGGGATCTATGGCTACACCTTC. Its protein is CAIPQGIYGYTF.